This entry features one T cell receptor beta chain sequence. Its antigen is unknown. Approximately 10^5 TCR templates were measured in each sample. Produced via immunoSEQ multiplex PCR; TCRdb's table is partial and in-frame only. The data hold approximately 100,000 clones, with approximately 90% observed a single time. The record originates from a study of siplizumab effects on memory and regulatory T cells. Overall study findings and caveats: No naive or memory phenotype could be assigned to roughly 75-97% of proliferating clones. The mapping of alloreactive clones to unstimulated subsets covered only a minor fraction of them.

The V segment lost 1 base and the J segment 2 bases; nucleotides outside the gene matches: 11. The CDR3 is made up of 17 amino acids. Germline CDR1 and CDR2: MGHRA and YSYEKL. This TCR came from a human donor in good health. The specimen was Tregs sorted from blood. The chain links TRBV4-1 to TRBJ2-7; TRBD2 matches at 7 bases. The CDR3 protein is CASSQAGGGRLTYEQYF. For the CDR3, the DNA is TGCGCCAGCAGCCAAGCGGGGGGTGGGCGGTTGACCTACGAGCAGTACTTC.